This T cell receptor beta chain was documented in a study of shared clonotypes between healthy human individuals. Germline V gene sequence: CDR1 SGHNT, CDR2 YYREEE (reference sequence). Trimming shortened V by 0 bases and J by 4 bases, and 5 bases separated the two germline ends. The CDR3 covers 12 residues. TCRdb's table, derived via immunoSEQ multiplex PCR, lists solely in-frame clones and lacks some. The sample consists of some 2 million clones, roughly 94% of them appearing once. Points from the study as a whole: An anticipated effect of sequencing depth on clonotype sharing among donors was recognized. There were few donors, and this limited the genetic and exposure-history diversity represented. Non-shared clonotypes had lower generation probabilities than those shared by all four donors.

This clone was observed a few times. The antigen is undetermined. This sample also contains other DNA sequences that code for the same CDR3. The chain combines TRBV5-4 with TRBJ2-7; D is undetermined. Specimen: naive CD4+ T cells sorted from blood. The subset: CD45RA+ positively selected. The sequence was collected from a man in his late teens or twenties in good health. The CDR3 DNA sequence: TGTGCCAGCAGCTTGGATCGGTACGAGCAGTACTTC. Translation gives CASSLDRYEQYF.